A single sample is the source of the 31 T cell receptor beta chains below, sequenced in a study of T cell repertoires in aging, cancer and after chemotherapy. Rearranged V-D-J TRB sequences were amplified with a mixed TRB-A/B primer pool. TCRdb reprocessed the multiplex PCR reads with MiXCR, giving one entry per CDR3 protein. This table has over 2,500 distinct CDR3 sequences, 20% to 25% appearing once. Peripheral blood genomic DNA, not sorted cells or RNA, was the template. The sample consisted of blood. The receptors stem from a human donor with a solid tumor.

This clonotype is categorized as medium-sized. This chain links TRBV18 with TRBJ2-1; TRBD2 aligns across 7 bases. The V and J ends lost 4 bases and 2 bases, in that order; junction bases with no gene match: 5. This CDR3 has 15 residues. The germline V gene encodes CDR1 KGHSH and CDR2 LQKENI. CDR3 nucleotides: TGTGCCAGCTCACAGACTAGCAGTACCTACAATGAGCAGTTCTTC. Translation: CASSQTSSTYNEQFF. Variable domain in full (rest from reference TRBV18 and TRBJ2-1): NAGVMQNPRHLVRRRGQEARLRCSPMKGHSHVYWYRQLPEEGLKFMVYLQKENIIDESGMPKERFSAEFPKEGPSILRIQQVVRGDSAAYFCASSQTSSTYNEQFFGPGTRLTVL.

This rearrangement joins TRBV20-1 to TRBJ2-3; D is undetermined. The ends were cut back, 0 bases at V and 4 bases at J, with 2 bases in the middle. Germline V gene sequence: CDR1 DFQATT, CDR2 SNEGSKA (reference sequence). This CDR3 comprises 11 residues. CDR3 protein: CSAREADTQYF. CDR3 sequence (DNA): TGCAGTGCTAGAGAAGCAGATACGCAGTATTTT.

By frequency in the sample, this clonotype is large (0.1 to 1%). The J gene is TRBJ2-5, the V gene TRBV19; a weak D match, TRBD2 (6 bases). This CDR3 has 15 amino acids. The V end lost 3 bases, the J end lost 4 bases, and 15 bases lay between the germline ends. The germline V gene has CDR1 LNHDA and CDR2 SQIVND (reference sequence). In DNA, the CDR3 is TGTGCCAGTAGTATTGCCGTGGTGGGGGGAGAGACCCAGTACTTC. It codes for CASSIAVVGGETQYF.

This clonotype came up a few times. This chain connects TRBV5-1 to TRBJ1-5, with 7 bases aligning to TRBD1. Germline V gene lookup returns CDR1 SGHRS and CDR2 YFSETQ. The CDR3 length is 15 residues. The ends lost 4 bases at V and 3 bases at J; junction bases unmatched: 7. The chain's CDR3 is CASSQLGGLNQPQHF. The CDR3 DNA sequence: TGCGCCAGCAGCCAACTAGGGGGCCTCAATCAGCCCCAGCATTTT.

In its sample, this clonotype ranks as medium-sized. Written as DNA, the CDR3 is TGTGCCAGCAGCTTTGGCCATTCTGGGGCCAACGTCCTGACTTTC. Translation gives CASSFGHSGANVLTF. This chain joins TRBV7-9 and TRBJ2-6; D gene unclear. The CDR3 has 15 residues. CDR1 SEHNR and CDR2 FQNEAQ come from the germline V gene (reference sequence). V was cut by 3 bases and J by 1 base, with 7 bases left in between.

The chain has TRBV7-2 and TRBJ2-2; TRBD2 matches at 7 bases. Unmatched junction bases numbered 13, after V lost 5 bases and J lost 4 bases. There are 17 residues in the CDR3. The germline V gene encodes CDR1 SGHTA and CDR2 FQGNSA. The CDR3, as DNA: TGTGCCAGCAGCCCAGAATCGGGGGGTGGATTCACCGGGGAGCTGTTTTTT. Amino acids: CASSPESGGGFTGELFF.

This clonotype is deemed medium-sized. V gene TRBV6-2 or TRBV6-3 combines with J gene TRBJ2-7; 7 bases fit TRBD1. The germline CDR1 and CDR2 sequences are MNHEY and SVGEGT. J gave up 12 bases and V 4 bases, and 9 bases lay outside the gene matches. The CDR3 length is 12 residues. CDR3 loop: CASSSQQGLTYF. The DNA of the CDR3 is TGTGCCAGCAGTTCTCAACAGGGGTTAACGTACTTC.

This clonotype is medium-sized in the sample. The CDR3 is CASSIYPSATHEQYF. As DNA, the CDR3 is TGTGCCAGTAGTATTTATCCAAGTGCGACCCACGAGCAGTACTTC. The J gene is TRBJ2-7, the V gene TRBV19; D unresolved. Trimming stripped 3 bases from V and 5 bases from J, with 17 bases between. CDR3 length: 15 amino acids. The germline gives CDR1 LNHDA, CDR2 SQIVND (reference sequence).

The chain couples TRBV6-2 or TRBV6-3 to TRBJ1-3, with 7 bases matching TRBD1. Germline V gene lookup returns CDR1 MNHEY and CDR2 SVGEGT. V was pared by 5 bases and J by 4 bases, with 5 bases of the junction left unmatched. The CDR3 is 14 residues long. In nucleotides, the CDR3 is TGTGCCAGCAGTACGACAGGGTCCGGAAACACCATATATTTT. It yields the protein CASSTTGSGNTIYF.

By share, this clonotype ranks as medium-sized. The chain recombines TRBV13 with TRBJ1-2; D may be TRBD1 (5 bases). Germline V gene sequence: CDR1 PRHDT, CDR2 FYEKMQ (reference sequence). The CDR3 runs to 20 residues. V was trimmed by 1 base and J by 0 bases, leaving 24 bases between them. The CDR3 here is CASSLAFSPLGRSSNYGYTF. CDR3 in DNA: TGTGCCAGCAGCTTAGCTTTTAGCCCTTTGGGGCGGTCGTCTAACTATGGCTACACCTTC.

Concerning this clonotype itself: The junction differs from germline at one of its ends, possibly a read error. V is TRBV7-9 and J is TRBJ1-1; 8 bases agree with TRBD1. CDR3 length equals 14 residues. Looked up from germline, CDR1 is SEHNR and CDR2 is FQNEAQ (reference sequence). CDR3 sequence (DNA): TGTGCCAACAGCCCCCAGGGGGCGAACACTGAAGCTTTCTTT. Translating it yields CANSPQGANTEAFF.

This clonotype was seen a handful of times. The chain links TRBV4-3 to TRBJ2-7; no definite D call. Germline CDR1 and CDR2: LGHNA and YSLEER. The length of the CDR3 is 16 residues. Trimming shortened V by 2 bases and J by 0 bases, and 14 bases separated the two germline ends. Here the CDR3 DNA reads TGCGCCAGCAGCCAACGGGCGGATGATAGCTCCTACGAGCAGTACTTC. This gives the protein CASSQRADDSSYEQYF.

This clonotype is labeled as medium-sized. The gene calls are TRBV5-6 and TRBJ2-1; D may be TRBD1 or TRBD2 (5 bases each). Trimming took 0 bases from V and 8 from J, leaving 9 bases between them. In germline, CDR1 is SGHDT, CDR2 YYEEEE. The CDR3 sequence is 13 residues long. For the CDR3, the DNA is TGTGCCAGCAGCTTGGTAGTGGGACATGAGCAGTTCTTC. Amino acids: CASSLVVGHEQFF.

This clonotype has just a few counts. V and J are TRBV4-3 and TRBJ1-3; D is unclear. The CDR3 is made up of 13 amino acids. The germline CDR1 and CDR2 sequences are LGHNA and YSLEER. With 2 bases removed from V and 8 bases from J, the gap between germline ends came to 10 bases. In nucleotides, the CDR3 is TGCGCCAGCAGCCAAACTCAGGTGGACACCATATATTTT. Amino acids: CASSQTQVDTIYF.

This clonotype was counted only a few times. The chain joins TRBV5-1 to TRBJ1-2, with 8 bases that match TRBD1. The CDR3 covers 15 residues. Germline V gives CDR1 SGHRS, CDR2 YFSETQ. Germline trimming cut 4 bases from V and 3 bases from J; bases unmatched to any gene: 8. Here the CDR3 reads CASSLDRAEDYGYTF. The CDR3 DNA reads TGCGCCAGCAGCCTGGACAGGGCCGAGGACTATGGCTACACCTTC.

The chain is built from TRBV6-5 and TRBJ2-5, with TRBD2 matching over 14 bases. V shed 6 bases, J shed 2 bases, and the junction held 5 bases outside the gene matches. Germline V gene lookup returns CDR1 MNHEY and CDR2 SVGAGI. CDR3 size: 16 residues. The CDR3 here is CASRRLAGGPQETQYF. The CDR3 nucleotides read TGTGCCAGCAGAAGACTAGCGGGGGGGCCTCAAGAGACCCAGTACTTC.

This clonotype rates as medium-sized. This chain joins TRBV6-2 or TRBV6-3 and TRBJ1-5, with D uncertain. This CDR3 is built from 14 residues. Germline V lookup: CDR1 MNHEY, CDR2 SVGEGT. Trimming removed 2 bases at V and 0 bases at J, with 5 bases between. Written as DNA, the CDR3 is TGTGCCAGCAGTTACGGGGATAGCAATCAGCCCCAGCATTTT. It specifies CASSYGDSNQPQHF.

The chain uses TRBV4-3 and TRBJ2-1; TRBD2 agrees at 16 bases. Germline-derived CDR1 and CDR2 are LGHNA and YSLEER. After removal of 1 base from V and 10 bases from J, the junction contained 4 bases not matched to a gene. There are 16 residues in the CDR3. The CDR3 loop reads CASSQVGLAGGREQFF. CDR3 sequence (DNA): TGCGCCAGCAGCCAAGTGGGACTAGCGGGGGGGCGGGAGCAGTTCTTC.

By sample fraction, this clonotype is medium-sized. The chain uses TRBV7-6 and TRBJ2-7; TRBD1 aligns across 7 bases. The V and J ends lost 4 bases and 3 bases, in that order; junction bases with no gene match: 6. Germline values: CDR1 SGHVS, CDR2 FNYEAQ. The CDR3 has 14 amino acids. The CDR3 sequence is CASSYQDRVYEQYF. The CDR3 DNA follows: TGTGCCAGCAGCTATCAAGACAGGGTCTACGAGCAGTACTTC. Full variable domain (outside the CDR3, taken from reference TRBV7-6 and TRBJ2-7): GAGVSQSPRYKVTKRGQDVALRCDPISGHVSLYWYRQALGQGPEFLTYFNYEAQQDKSGLPNDRFSAERPEGSISTLTIQRTEQRDSAMYRCASSYQDRVYEQYFGPGTRLTVT.

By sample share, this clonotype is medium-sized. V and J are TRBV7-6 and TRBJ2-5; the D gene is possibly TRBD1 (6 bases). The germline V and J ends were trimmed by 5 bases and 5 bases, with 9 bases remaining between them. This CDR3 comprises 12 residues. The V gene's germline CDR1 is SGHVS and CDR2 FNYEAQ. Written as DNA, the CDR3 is TGTGCCAGCAGCCCCGGACAGGAGACCCAGTACTTC. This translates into CASSPGQETQYF.

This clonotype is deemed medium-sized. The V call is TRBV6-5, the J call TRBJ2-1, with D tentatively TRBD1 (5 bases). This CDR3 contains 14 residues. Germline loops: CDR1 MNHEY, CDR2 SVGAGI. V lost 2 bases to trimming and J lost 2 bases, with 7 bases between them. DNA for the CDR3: TGTGCCAGCAGTTACACAGGACCCTACAATGAGCAGTTCTTC. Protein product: CASSYTGPYNEQFF.

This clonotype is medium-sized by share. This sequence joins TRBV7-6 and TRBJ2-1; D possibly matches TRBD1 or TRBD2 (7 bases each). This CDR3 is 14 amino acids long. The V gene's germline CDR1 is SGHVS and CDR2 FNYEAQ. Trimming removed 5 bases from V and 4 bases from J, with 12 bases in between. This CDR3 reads CASSLQGGYNEQFF. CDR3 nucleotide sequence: TGTGCCAGCAGCCTTCAGGGGGGGTACAATGAGCAGTTCTTC. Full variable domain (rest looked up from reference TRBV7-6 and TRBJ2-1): GAGVSQSPRYKVTKRGQDVALRCDPISGHVSLYWYRQALGQGPEFLTYFNYEAQQDKSGLPNDRFSAERPEGSISTLTIQRTEQRDSAMYRCASSLQGGYNEQFFGPGTRLTVL.

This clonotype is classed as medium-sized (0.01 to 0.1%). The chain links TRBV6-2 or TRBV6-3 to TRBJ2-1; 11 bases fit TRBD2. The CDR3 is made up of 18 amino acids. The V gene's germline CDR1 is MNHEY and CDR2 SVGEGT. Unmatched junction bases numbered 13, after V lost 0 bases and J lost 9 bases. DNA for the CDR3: TGTGCCAGCAGTTACTCGGAAGTACTAGCGGGGGTATCAGGTGAGCAGTTCTTC. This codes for CASSYSEVLAGVSGEQFF.

The chain's CDR3 is CASSPQGAHLQLYGYTF. The CDR3 DNA follows: TGTGCCAGCAGCCCACAGGGGGCCCATCTCCAACTATATGGCTACACCTTC. The chain uses TRBV11-2 and TRBJ1-2; TRBD1 matches 9 bases. Germline V lookup: CDR1 SGHAT, CDR2 FQNNGV. CDR3 length: 17 amino acids. V lost 5 bases, J lost 5 bases, and 15 bases stayed unmatched.

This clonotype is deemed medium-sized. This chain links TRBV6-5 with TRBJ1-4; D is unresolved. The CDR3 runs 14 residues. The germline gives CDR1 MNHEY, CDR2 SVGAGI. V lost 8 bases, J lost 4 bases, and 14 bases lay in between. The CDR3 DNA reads TGTGCCAGCGGCCAAGGGTTTAATAATGAAAAACTGTTTTTT. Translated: CASGQGFNNEKLFF.

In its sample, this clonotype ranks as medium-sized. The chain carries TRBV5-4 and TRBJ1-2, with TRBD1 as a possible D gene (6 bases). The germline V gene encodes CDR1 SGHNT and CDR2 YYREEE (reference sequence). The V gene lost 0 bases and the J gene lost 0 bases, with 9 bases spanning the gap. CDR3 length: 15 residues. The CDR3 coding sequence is TGTGCCAGCAGCTTGGGGGGGGCTCCTAACTATGGCTACACCTTC. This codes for CASSLGGAPNYGYTF.

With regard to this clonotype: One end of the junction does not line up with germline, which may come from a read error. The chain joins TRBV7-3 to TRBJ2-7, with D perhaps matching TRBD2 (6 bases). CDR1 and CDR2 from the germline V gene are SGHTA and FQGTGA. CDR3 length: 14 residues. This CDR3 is CASSITEGAYEQYF. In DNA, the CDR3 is TGTGCCAGCAGCATAACGGAGGGAGCGTACGAGCAGTACTTC.

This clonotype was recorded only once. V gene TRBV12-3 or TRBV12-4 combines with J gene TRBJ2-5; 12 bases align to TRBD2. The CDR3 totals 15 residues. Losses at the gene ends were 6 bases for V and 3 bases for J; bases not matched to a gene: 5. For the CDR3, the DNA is TGTGCCAGCAGCCCTAGCGGGGGGGCTGAAGAGACCCAGTACTTC. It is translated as CASSPSGGAEETQYF.

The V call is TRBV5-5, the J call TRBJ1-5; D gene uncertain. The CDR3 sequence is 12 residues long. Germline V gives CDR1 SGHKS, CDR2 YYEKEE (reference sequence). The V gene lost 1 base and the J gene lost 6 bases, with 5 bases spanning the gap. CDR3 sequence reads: CASSLTGQPQHF. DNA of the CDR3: TGTGCCAGCAGCTTGACGGGTCAGCCCCAGCATTTT.

The CDR3 is CSVLGGGRETQYF. The CDR3 nucleotides read TGCAGCGTGCTAGGCGGGGGTAGAGAGACCCAGTACTTC. This chain uses TRBV29-1 with TRBJ2-5; the match to TRBD2 covers 7 bases. The trim removed 6 bases at V and 4 bases at J, leaving 8 bases unmatched. CDR1 and CDR2 (germline): SQVTM, ANQGSEA. The CDR3 has 13 amino acids.

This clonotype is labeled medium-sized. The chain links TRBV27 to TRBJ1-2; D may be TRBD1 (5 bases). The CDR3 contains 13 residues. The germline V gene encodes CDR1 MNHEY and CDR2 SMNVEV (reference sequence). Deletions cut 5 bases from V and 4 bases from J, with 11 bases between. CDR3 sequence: CASSTAGSYGYTF. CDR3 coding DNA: TGTGCCAGCAGTACCGCAGGGAGCTATGGCTACACCTTC.